This T cell receptor beta chain was identified during a study of shared T cell receptors in the human thymus. Sequenced by immunoSEQ multiplex PCR; TCRdb stores in-frame clones only, minus some. The sample lists under 700,000 clones, around 82% occurring once. The same data also contributed to another study, on human thymus T cells. That report notes: Resections obtained during corrective heart surgery supplied the thymus tissue. What appeared biased in thymic and blood repertoires was the usage of V and J genes. Related work found strong thymic repertoire overlap between unrelated individuals.

Source material: thymocytes. The sequence came from a boy under two years old with a congenital heart defect.

CDR3 sequence: CASRSLAGDDFF. The CDR3 bases are TGTGCCAGCAGATCTCTAGCGGGAGACGATTTCTTC. The chain employs TRBV27 and TRBJ2-1; 10 bases match TRBD2. V lost 6 bases to trimming and J lost 16 bases; unmatched junction nucleotides: 9. Germline loops: CDR1 MNHEY, CDR2 SMNVEV (reference sequence). The CDR3 has 12 residues.